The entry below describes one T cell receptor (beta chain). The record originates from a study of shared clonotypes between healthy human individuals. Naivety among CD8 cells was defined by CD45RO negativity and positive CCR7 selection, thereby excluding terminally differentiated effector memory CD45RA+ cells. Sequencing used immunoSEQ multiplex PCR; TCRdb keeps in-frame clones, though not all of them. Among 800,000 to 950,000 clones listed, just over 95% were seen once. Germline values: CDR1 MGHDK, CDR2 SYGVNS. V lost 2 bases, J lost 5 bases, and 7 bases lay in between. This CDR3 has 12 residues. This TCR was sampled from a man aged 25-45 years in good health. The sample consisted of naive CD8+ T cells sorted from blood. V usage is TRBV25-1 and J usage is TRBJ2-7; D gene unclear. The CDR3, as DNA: TGTGCCAGCAGTGAAGGTTGGGACGAGCAGTACTTC. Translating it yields CASSEGWDEQYF.